The rows below give T cell receptor beta chains drawn from one sample of a study of blood T cell repertoires in COVID-19. Profiling relied on immunoSEQ multiplex PCR, and the TCRdb table lists in-frame clones only, not all of them. The sample yields about 180,000 clones, approximately 83% seen once. Input material: peripheral blood. Receptor source: a man aged 60-69 years with acute or convalescent COVID-19. Each CDR3 is given with its conserved first and last residue. D genes are given only for firm matches. Rows may omit the clone size; those that give it use once, few, many or a size class.

v_gene,j_gene,d_gene,abundance,CDR3aa,CDR3nt
TRBV15,TRBJ2-2,TRBD2,NA,CATSSMTSGVNTGELFF,TGTGCCACCAGCAGTATGACTAGCGGAGTTAACACCGGGGAGCTGTTTTTT
TRBV28,TRBJ1-2,TRBD1,NA,CASSTLKQGRYGYTF,TGTGCCAGCAGTACACTCAAACAGGGGAGGTATGGCTACACCTTC
TRBV11-2,TRBJ2-1,NA,NA,CASSRSQRHEQFF,TGTGCCAGCAGCCGCTCCCAGCGGCATGAGCAGTTCTTC
TRBV7-9,TRBJ1-6,NA,NA,CASSTVDNYNSPLHF,TGTGCCAGCAGTACCGTGGACAACTATAATTCACCCCTCCACTTT
TRBV7-2,TRBJ2-1,NA,NA,CASSLDQASSGEQFF,TGTGCCAGCAGCTTAGATCAGGCTAGTTCGGGGGAGCAGTTCTTC
TRBV5-3,TRBJ1-2,NA,NA,CARSQETGYGYTF,TGTGCCAGAAGCCAAGAGACAGGCTATGGCTACACCTTC
TRBV18,TRBJ2-2,TRBD1,NA,CASSPPGQGVAGELFF,TGTGCCAGCTCACCCCCGGGACAGGGCGTCGCCGGGGAGCTGTTTTTT
TRBV19,TRBJ2-2,NA,NA,CASSSGARELFF,TGTGCCAGTAGTTCAGGTGCCCGGGAGCTGTTTTTT
TRBV5-1,TRBJ1-1,TRBD1,few,CASSPWDRGRTEAFF,TGCGCCAGCAGCCCCTGGGACAGGGGGAGGACTGAAGCTTTCTTT
TRBV18,TRBJ2-3,TRBD2,once,CASSPTRGAGADTQYF,TGTGCCAGCTCACCAACACGGGGCGCGGGGGCAGATACGCAGTATTTT
TRBV10-2,TRBJ2-7,NA,NA,CATLERASYEQYF,TGCGCCACCCTAGAGAGGGCGTCCTACGAGCAGTACTTC
TRBV6-5,TRBJ2-5,NA,NA,CASSYSIQGKETQYF,TGTGCCAGCAGTTACTCAATACAGGGAAAAGAGACCCAGTACTTC
TRBV12-5,TRBJ1-3,NA,NA,CASGLESGTIYF,TGTGCTAGTGGTTTGGAGTCGGGCACCATATATTTT
TRBV30,TRBJ1-5,NA,once,CAWSIRGNQPQHF,TGTGCCTGGAGTATCAGGGGCAATCAGCCCCAGCATTTT
TRBV25-1,TRBJ1-2,NA,NA,CASSEQGGGYTF,TGTGCCAGCAGTGAACAGGGAGGTGGCTACACCTTC
TRBV7-2,TRBJ1-1,TRBD1,NA,CASHPDRGTNTEAFF,TGTGCCAGCCACCCGGACAGGGGCACGAACACTGAAGCTTTCTTT
TRBV7-2,TRBJ1-2,NA,NA,CASSLATELLYGYTF,TGTGCCAGCAGCTTAGCTACAGAGTTACTTTATGGCTACACCTTC
TRBV7-9,TRBJ2-7,NA,NA,CASSPRQVSEQYF,TGTGCCAGCAGCCCTAGACAGGTTTCCGAGCAGTACTTC
TRBV4-2,TRBJ2-1,TRBD1,once,CASSQEGQGHHNEQFF,TGTGCCAGCAGCCAAGAGGGACAGGGTCACCACAATGAGCAGTTCTTC
TRBV28,TRBJ1-5,NA,NA,CASRRSLLRQPQHF,TGTGCCAGCAGGCGCTCTCTTCTCAGGCAGCCCCAGCATTTT
TRBV2,TRBJ1-2,NA,NA,CATLRQGYYGYTF,TGTGCCACCCTCCGTCAGGGGTACTATGGCTACACCTTC
TRBV19,TRBJ2-2,NA,NA,CASSILYLGELFF,TGTGCCAGTAGTATTCTCTATTTGGGGGAGCTGTTTTTT
TRBV28,TRBJ1-2,TRBD1,few,CASSPGQGYYGYTF,TGTGCCAGCAGTCCCGGACAGGGGTACTATGGCTACACCTTC
TRBV5-5,TRBJ2-3,TRBD2,NA,CASSLGTSSSTDTQYF,TGTGCCAGCAGCCTCGGGACTAGCAGTAGCACAGATACGCAGTATTTT
TRBV28,TRBJ1-5,NA,NA,CATLSSGFPNQPQHF,TGTGCCACCCTCAGCTCAGGGTTTCCCAATCAGCCCCAGCATTTT
TRBV15,TRBJ2-1,TRBD1,NA,CATSRLHGTDNEQFF,TGTGCCACCAGCAGACTCCACGGGACAGACAATGAGCAGTTCTTC
TRBV7-9,TRBJ2-1,TRBD2,NA,CASSLPGLVNNEQFF,TGTGCCAGCAGCTTACCGGGACTAGTGAACAATGAGCAGTTCTTC
TRBV7-2,TRBJ2-1,TRBD2,few,CASSLTSGREYNEQFF,TGTGCCAGCAGCTTGACTAGCGGGAGGGAATACAATGAGCAGTTCTTC
TRBV28,TRBJ2-7,TRBD1,few,CASSLDRDPSYEQYF,TGTGCCAGCAGTTTAGACAGGGACCCCTCCTACGAGCAGTACTTC
TRBV3-1/TRBV3-2,TRBJ1-1,NA,NA,CASSQGLAGNTEAFF,TGTGCCAGCAGCCAAGGGCTGGCAGGGAACACTGAAGCTTTCTTT
TRBV19,TRBJ1-2,TRBD1,NA,CASSSGTGKYGYTF,TGTGCCAGTAGTTCCGGGACAGGGAAATATGGCTACACCTTC
TRBV18,TRBJ2-7,NA,NA,CASSPERLSSYEQYF,TGTGCCAGCTCACCCGAGCGGTTAAGCTCCTACGAGCAGTACTTC
TRBV7-2,TRBJ2-5,TRBD2,few,CASSLVASGSLETQYF,TGTGCCAGCAGCTTAGTTGCTAGCGGGAGCTTAGAGACCCAGTACTTC